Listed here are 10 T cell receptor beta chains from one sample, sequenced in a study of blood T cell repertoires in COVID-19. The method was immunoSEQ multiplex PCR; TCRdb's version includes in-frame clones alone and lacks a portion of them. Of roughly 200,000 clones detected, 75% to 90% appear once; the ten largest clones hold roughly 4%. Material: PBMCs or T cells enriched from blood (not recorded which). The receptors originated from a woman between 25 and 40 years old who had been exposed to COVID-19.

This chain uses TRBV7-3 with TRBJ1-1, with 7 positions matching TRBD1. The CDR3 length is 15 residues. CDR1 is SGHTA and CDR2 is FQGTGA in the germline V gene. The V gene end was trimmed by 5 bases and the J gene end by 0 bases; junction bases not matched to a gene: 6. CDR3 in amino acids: CASSVAGGLNTEAFF. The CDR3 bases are TGTGCCAGCAGCGTTGCAGGGGGACTGAACACTGAAGCTTTCTTT.

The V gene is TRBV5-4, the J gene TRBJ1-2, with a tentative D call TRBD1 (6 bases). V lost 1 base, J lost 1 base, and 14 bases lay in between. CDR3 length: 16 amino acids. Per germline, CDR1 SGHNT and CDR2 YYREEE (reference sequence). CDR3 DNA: TGTGCCAGCAGCTTGCCCGGGACAAAAAATAACTATGGCTACACCTTC. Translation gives CASSLPGTKNNYGYTF.

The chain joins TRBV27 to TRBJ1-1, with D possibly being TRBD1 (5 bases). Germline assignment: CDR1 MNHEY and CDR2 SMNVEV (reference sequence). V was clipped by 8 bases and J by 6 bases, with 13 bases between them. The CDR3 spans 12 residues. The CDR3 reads CASRRGGSEAFF. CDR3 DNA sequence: TGTGCCAGCCGGAGGGGCGGGTCTGAAGCTTTCTTT.

CDR3 amino acids: CASRASGTDTQYF. For the CDR3, the DNA is TGTGCCAGCAGGGCTAGCGGCACAGATACGCAGTATTTT. The rearrangement links TRBV2 to TRBJ2-3; tentatively, D is TRBD2 (6 bases). Looked up from germline, CDR1 is SNHLY and CDR2 is FYNNEI. The CDR3 loop spans 13 amino acids. The V end was cut by 6 bases, the J end by 1 base, with 8 bases between.

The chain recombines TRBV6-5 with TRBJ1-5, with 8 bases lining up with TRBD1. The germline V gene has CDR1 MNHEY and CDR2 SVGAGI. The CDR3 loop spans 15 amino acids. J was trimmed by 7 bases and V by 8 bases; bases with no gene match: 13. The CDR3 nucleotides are TGTGCCAGCTCCCCAGGGGGCAGGGGGATACAGCCCCAGCATTTT. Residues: CASSPGGRGIQPQHF.

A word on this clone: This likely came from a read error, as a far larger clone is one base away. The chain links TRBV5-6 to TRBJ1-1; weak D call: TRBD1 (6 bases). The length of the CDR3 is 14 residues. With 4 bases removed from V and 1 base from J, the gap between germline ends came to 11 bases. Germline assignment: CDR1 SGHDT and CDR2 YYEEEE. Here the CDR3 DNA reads TGTGCCAGCAGCGCACTGACAGGGAACACTGAAGCTTTCTTT. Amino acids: CASSALTGNTEAFF.

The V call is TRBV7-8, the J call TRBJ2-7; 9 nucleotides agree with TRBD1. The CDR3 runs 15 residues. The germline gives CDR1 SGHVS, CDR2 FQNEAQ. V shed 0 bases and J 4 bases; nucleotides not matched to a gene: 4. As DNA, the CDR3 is TGTGCCAGCAGCTTAGCTGGGACAGGGTTTTACGAGCAGTACTTC. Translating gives CASSLAGTGFYEQYF.

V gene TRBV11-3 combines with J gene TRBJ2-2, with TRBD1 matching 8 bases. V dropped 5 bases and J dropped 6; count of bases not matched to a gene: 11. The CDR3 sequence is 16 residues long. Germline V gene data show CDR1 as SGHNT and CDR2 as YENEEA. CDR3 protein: CASSPSDRASAGELFF. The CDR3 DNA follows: TGTGCCAGCAGCCCATCGGACAGGGCCTCGGCCGGGGAGCTGTTTTTT.

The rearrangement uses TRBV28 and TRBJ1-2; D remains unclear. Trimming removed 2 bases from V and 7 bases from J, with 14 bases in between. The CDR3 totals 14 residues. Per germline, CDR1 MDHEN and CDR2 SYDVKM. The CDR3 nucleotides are TGTGCCAGCAGTTTAGGACTGTGGAACAGTGGCTACACCTTC. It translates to CASSLGLWNSGYTF.

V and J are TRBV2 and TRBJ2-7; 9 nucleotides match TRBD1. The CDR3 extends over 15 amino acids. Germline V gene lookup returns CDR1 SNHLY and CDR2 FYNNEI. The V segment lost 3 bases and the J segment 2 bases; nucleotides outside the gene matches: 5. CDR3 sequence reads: CASSEGTGTTYEQYF. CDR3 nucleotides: TGTGCCAGCAGTGAGGGGACAGGGACCACCTACGAGCAGTACTTC.